The present TCR beta chain was sequenced within a study of cytomegalovirus exposure and HLA in healthy donors. Study-level findings and limits: The investigators catalogued 150 to 200 TCR beta chains as cytomegalovirus-associated.

The donors were in the approximately 120-subject validation cohort, distinct from the approximately 670-subject first cohort. The repertoire was sequenced with immunoSEQ multiplex PCR; TCRdb's copy has only in-frame clones and lacks some. The sample comprises around 49,000 clones, around 91% of which are singletons, and around 1.4% rests with the top ten. On this clone itself: Its target is not known.

The sequence came from a man aged 18-30 years in good health and CMV-seronegative. The material sequenced was PBMCs.

The CDR3 here is CASAKLPGQGNTEAFF. CDR3 DNA sequence: TGTGCCAGCGCCAAACTCCCGGGACAGGGGAACACTGAAGCTTTCTTT. The gene calls are TRBV28 and TRBJ1-1; 9 bases match TRBD1. Germline CDR1 MDHEN, CDR2 SYDVKM. V was clipped by 8 bases and J by 1 base; unmatched bases: 11. This CDR3 is 16 amino acids long.